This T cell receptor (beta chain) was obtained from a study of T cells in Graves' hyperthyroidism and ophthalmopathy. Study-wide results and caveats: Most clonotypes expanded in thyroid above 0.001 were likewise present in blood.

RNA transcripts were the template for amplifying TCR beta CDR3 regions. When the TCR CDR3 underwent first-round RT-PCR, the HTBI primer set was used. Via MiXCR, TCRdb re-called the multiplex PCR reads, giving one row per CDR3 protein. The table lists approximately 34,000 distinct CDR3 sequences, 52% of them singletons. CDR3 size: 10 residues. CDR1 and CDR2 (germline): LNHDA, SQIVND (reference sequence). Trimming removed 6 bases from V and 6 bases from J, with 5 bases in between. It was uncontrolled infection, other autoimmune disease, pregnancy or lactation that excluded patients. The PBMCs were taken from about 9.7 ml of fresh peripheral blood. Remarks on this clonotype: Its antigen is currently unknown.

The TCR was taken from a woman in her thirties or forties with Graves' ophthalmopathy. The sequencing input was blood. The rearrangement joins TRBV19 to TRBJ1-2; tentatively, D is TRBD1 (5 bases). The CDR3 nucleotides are TGTGCCAGTAGGGGGGATGGCTACACCTTC. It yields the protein CASRGDGYTF.